Listed here is a single TCR beta chain. Its antigen is unidentified. This record comes from a study of CD4 T cells in relation to SARS-CoV-2 and coronaviruses. Study as a whole: The negative reference was HIV-1 Nef peptide pool or peptide-free culture. Crossreactive spike epitopes shared across donors were mapped to their HLA restriction.

The CDR3 contains 12 residues. Between the trimmed V and J ends, which lost 4 bases and 4 bases, there was a span of 11 bases. Per germline, CDR1 SQVTM and CDR2 ANQGSEA. The unexposed donors gave CD4+ T cells in about 2010-2019, prior to COVID-19. After approximately ten days of culture, CD4+ T cells were isolated. Cells permitting, SARS-CoV-2 S/N and four cold-coronavirus spikes were tested on unexposed-donor CD4+ T cells. Whole-study findings and limits: No donor gave both pre-pandemic and post-infection samples.

TCRdb's copy holds only in-frame clones and misses some; the assay was immunoSEQ multiplex PCR. The sample records 20,000 or so clones, over 70% being singletons. This TCR was recovered from a human donor in good health. The chain combines TRBV29-1 with TRBJ2-7, with no clear D. The sample was CD4+ T cells from PBMCs, cultured in vitro. The DNA of the CDR3 is TGCAGCGTTGGAAGAGACGGTTACGAGCAGTACTTC. It translates to CSVGRDGYEQYF.